The 7 T cell receptor beta chains below were found in one sample sequenced in a study of shared clonotypes between healthy human individuals. Libraries were prepared by immunoSEQ multiplex PCR; TCRdb keeps only in-frame clonotypes and omits some of them. Of some 2 million clones in the sample, about 95% were seen once. Positive CCR7 selection of CD45RO-negative cells yielded the naive CD8 cells, and terminally differentiated effector memory CD45RA+ cells were excluded. The sample taken for sequencing was naive CD8+ T cells sorted from blood. All receptors derive from a man aged 18 to 30 in good health.

This chain uses TRBV7-8 with TRBJ1-2; D unresolved. Germline V gives CDR1 SGHVS, CDR2 FQNEAQ. V dropped 2 bases and J dropped 8 bases, with 27 bases sitting between them. CDR3 length: 18 amino acids. The CDR3 DNA follows: TGTGCCAGCAGCTTAAGGGAATCGCGGAACCTCCACGCTGAAGGCTACACCTTC. As protein: CASSLRESRNLHAEGYTF.

This chain joins TRBV5-4 and TRBJ2-1; tentative D call: TRBD2 (5 bases). Per the germline V gene, CDR1 is SGHNT and CDR2 is YYREEE (reference sequence). The CDR3 sequence is 12 residues long. V was trimmed by 1 base and J by 10 bases, leaving 9 bases between them. The CDR3: CASSLRPGEQFF. The CDR3 DNA is TGTGCCAGCAGCTTGAGGCCGGGGGAGCAGTTCTTC.

With respect to this clone: This CDR3 is also generated by other DNA sequences in the sample. The rearrangement links TRBV29-1 to TRBJ2-1; D remains ambiguous. This CDR3 has 11 residues. Germline loops: CDR1 SQVTM, CDR2 ANQGSEA. V was pared by 6 bases and J by 4 bases, with 7 bases between. CDR3 in amino acids: CSVTVYNEQFF. CDR3 coding DNA: TGCAGCGTCACGGTTTACAATGAGCAGTTCTTC.

This clone occurred once. The chain has TRBV6-1 and TRBJ2-7, with a possible D match to TRBD1 (6 bases). This CDR3 contains 15 residues. From germline, CDR1 is MNHNS and CDR2 SASEGT. Trimming removed 1 base at V and 1 base at J, with 11 bases between. CDR3 region: CASSEEWQGSYEQYF. Here the CDR3 DNA reads TGTGCCAGCAGTGAAGAGTGGCAGGGGTCCTACGAGCAGTACTTC.

The V and J genes are TRBV7-8 and TRBJ2-3; either TRBD1 or TRBD2 may fit D (5 bases each). CDR3 length equals 17 residues. Trimming took 1 base from V and 1 from J, leaving 15 bases between them. CDR1 is SGHVS and CDR2 is FQNEAQ in the germline V gene. The CDR3 sequence is CASSLVSGTGRTDTQYF. CDR3 nucleotide sequence: TGTGCCAGCAGCTTAGTATCCGGGACGGGACGCACAGATACGCAGTATTTT.

V gene TRBV9 combines with J gene TRBJ2-5; 8 bases are a match to TRBD2. V trimming: 6 bases; J trimming: 0 bases; junction bases outside the gene matches: 7. The CDR3 covers 15 residues. Germline V gene sequence: CDR1 SGDLS, CDR2 YYNGEE. The CDR3, as DNA: TGTGCCAGCACCCAGGCTAGCGGGTACCAAGAGACCCAGTACTTC. Its protein is CASTQASGYQETQYF.

The chain couples TRBV4-1 to TRBJ1-3; 10 nucleotides line up with TRBD1. Germline CDR1 MGHRA, CDR2 YSYEKL. The CDR3 length is 17 residues. The trim removed 1 base at V and 3 bases at J, leaving 6 bases unmatched. CDR3 in DNA: TGCGCCAGCAGCCAAGGACAGGGGGCTGTGGGTGGAAACACCATATATTTT. This encodes CASSQGQGAVGGNTIYF.